The rows below give T cell receptor beta chains drawn from one sample of a study of OX40 agonist ivuxolimab in advanced cancers. This table comes from immunoSEQ multiplex PCR, and its TCRdb copy is limited to in-frame clones, with some not included. The sample lists roughly 45,000 clones, approximately 86% seen once, with less than 35% in the top ten. Specimen: CD4+ or CD8+ T cells sorted from blood, collected in a trial of the OX40 agonist ivuxolimab. The receptors were gathered from an adult with an advanced solid tumor such as melanoma, head and neck, liver or kidney cancer. Both conserved end residues are part of each CDR3. D genes are given only for firm matches. Size is omitted from some rows. Given values are once, few, many or a class for expanded clones.

cdr3_length	d_call	v_call	j_call	clone_size	cdr3_nt	cdr3_aa
16	NA	TRBV7-8	TRBJ2-7	NA	TGTGCCAGCAGCTTAGAGCGCGGAGGTGACTCCTACGAGCAGTACTTC	CASSLERGGDSYEQYF
13	NA	TRBV2	TRBJ2-5	once	TGTGCCAGCAGTGACATGTTCCAAGAGACCCAGTACTTC	CASSDMFQETQYF
17	TRBD2	TRBV28	TRBJ2-1	NA	TGTGCCAGCAGTTCCGGGGAAGCGGGGGGGAGCTACAATGAGCAGTTCTTC	CASSSGEAGGSYNEQFF
14	TRBD1	TRBV2	TRBJ2-7	NA	TGTGCCAGCAGCTGGACAGGGGAAGCCTACGAGCAGTACTTC	CASSWTGEAYEQYF
15	NA	TRBV28	TRBJ2-3	NA	TGTGCCAGCAGTTTTGGAGGGCCGAGCACAGATACGCAGTATTTT	CASSFGGPSTDTQYF
15	NA	TRBV4-1	TRBJ2-4	NA	TGCGCCAGCAGCCTGCCATGGCGGGGCCAAAACATTCAGTACTTT	CASSLPWRGQNIQYF
12	NA	TRBV28	TRBJ1-2	NA	TGTGCCAGCAGTTTTCTGAAAAATGGCTACACCTTC	CASSFLKNGYTF
13	TRBD2	TRBV29-1	TRBJ2-1	NA	TGCAGCGTTGATCTAGACGGGGGGGTTGAGCAGTTCTTC	CSVDLDGGVEQFF
15	NA	TRBV7-9	TRBJ1-2	few	TGTGCCAGCAGCTTGGACGGGACTGCCCAACATGGCTACACCTTC	CASSLDGTAQHGYTF
15	NA	TRBV5-1	TRBJ1-6	NA	TGCGCCAGCAGCTTGGTGGCAGGTACCAATTCACCCCTCCACTTT	CASSLVAGTNSPLHF
14	TRBD2	TRBV6-1	TRBJ2-7	NA	TGTGCCAGCAGACCAAGCGGGAGCTCCTACGAGCAGTACTTC	CASRPSGSSYEQYF
17	NA	TRBV30	TRBJ2-3	NA	TGTGCCTGGAGAAAACTTCGGGGGGCCAGGATCGCAGATACGCAGTATTTT	CAWRKLRGARIADTQYF
14	NA	TRBV6-5	TRBJ2-3	NA	TGTGCCAGCACCCTGGGGCATCACACAGATACGCAGTATTTT	CASTLGHHTDTQYF
11	NA	TRBV7-2	TRBJ2-5	few	TGTGCCAGCAGCTTGATAGAGACCCAGTACTTC	CASSLIETQYF
17	NA	TRBV11-2	TRBJ2-1	once	TGTGCCAGCAGCCAAGACGGAACCGACACCACTTACAATGAGCAGTTCTTC	CASSQDGTDTTYNEQFF
13	TRBD2	TRBV2	TRBJ2-1	NA	TGTGCCAGCGGCGGGACTAGAGGCGATGAGCAGTTCTTC	CASGGTRGDEQFF
13	TRBD1	TRBV5-8	TRBJ1-6	NA	TGTGCCAGCAGCAACAGGGGGAATTCACCCCTCCACTTT	CASSNRGNSPLHF
15	NA	TRBV18	TRBJ1-2	NA	TGTGCCAGCTCACCGGGACTGTCCTCAAACTATGGCTACACCTTC	CASSPGLSSNYGYTF